This T cell receptor (beta chain) comes out of a study of blood T cell repertoires in COVID-19. Overall study context: Spain, Italy and the United States supplied samples that represented acute and convalescent COVID-19. PBMCs, B-cell-depleted T cells, or T cells were the source of the cDNA or gDNA that made up the material.

CDR1 is SGHTA and CDR2 is FQGTGA in the germline V gene. CDR3 size: 15 residues. J lost 8 bases, V lost 6 bases, and 10 bases had no gene match. Original analysis: Cell counts per sample came from amplifying reference gene primers. Sequenced by immunoSEQ multiplex PCR; TCRdb stores in-frame clones only, minus some. Clonal size and the V and J genes are those of that table, whereas D and trimming came from the DNA. The sample holds 340,000 or so clones; roughly 87% are singletons and the top ten take 1%. This sequence originates from a man in his fifties or sixties with active or convalescent COVID-19. Specimen: peripheral blood. The rearrangement links TRBV7-3 to TRBJ1-3; 10 bases match TRBD1. The CDR3 bases are TGTGCCAGCAGTCTGACAGGGGGCGAAAGGGACACCATATATTTT. Amino acids: CASSLTGGERDTIYF.